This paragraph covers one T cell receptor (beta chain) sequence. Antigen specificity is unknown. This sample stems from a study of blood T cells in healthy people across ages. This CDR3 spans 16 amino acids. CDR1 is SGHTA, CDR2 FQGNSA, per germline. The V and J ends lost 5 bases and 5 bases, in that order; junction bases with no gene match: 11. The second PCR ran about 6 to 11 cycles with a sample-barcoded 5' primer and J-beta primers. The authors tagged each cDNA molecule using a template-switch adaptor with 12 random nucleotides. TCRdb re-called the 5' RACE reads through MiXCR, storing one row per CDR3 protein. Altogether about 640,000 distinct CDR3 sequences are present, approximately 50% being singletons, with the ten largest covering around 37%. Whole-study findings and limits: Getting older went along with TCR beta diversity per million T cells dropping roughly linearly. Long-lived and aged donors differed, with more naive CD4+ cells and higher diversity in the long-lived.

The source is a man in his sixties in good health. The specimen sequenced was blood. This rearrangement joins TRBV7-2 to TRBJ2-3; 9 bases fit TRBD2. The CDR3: CASSPSGRGGVDTQYF. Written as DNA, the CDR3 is TGTGCCAGCAGCCCATCTGGGCGGGGGGGCGTAGATACGCAGTATTTT.